The entry below describes one T cell receptor (beta chain). As handled by the study authors: Reference gene primer amplification yielded estimated nucleated cell counts. Here immunoSEQ multiplex PCR was the method, and the copy in TCRdb shows in-frame clones only, minus some. From that table come the V and J calls and clone size; the DNA was used to work out D and trimming. The repertoire holds 180,000 or so clones, with approximately 80% as singletons. Participants came from some 26 US areas, aged about 18 to 89 years. Donors were grouped by their self-reported clinical history. This sample is part of a study of blood T cell repertoires in COVID-19. The CDR3 spans 17 residues. Trimming removed 0 bases from V and 0 bases from J, with 13 bases in between.

Material for sequencing was PBMCs or T cells enriched from blood (not recorded which). This TCR derives from a man aged 50 or older who had recovered from COVID-19. V is TRBV5-7 and J is TRBJ1-5, with no clear D. TRBV5-7 counts as an open reading frame of uncertain function. Written as DNA, the CDR3 is TGTGCCAGCAGCTTGGTGCACCAGGAGGATAGCAATCAGCCCCAGCATTTT. Translating it yields CASSLVHQEDSNQPQHF.